The 16 T cell receptor beta chains presented below share a single source sample, sequenced in a study of blood T cell repertoires in COVID-19 (dated by TCRdb to the early 2020s). Receptor libraries were prepared by the immunoSEQ multiplex PCR assay. As stored in TCRdb, this immuneACCESS dataset retains in-frame rearrangements with V and J assigned. A fraction of the clones does not appear; measured against another copy, unresolved V genes explain less than half of the discrepancy, and the remainder lacks a known reason. The table for this sample lists 35,000 to 55,000 clones; about 90% of them were counted only once. Roughly an eighth of the sample belongs to the ten largest clones. The sequenced sample consisted of peripheral blood. The receptors shown here come from a human donor in a cohort sampled during active COVID-19.

The chain has TRBV6-5 and TRBJ1-2, with TRBD1 matching over 10 bases. Germline CDR1 MNHEY, CDR2 SVGAGI. The CDR3 consists of 15 residues. V gave up 6 bases and J gave up 4 bases; unmatched junction bases: 8. CDR3 bases: TGTGCCAGCAGCCAATCCGGGACAGGGGCCTATGGCTACACCTTC. Its protein product is CASSQSGTGAYGYTF.

The chain has TRBV7-9 and TRBJ1-2, with TRBD1 matching over 7 bases. The CDR3 spans 15 residues. Looked up from germline, CDR1 is SEHNR and CDR2 is FQNEAQ (reference sequence). V dropped 5 bases and J dropped 5; count of bases not matched to a gene: 11. The CDR3 DNA reads as TGTGCCAGCAGCCTCCCGGGACAGCTCGCGTATGGCTACACCTTC. Its translation: CASSLPGQLAYGYTF.

This clone was recorded a few times. The genes are TRBV6-5 and TRBJ2-1, with 10 bases aligning to TRBD2. V was clipped by 4 bases and J by 7 bases; unmatched bases: 10. The CDR3 runs 16 residues. Germline CDR1 and CDR2: MNHEY and SVGAGI. The CDR3 region has the DNA TGTGCCAGCAGTTCCTTTCCGGGACTAGCGATGAATGAGCAGTTCTTC. Translated: CASSSFPGLAMNEQFF.

With respect to this clone: At the DNA level, this CDR3 is encoded by other sequences in the same sample as well. The chain combines TRBV18 with TRBJ2-3; 7 positions agree with TRBD2. CDR1 KGHSH and CDR2 LQKENI come from the germline V gene. The CDR3 length is 16 residues. J lost 2 bases, V lost 2 bases, and 7 bases had no gene match. The CDR3 sequence is CASSPGSSGFTDTQYF. In nucleotides, the CDR3 is TGTGCCAGCTCACCAGGGTCTAGCGGTTTCACAGATACGCAGTATTTT. Full variable domain (outside the CDR3, taken from reference TRBV18 and TRBJ2-3): NAGVMQNPRHLVRRRGQEARLRCSPMKGHSHVYWYRQLPEEGLKFMVYLQKENIIDESGMPKERFSAEFPKEGPSILRIQQVVRGDSAAYFCASSPGSSGFTDTQYFGPGTRLTVL.

This clone was observed a few times. The chain recombines TRBV4-3 with TRBJ1-3; 7 bases are a match to TRBD1. Per the germline V gene, CDR1 is LGHNA and CDR2 is YSLEER. V shed 1 base, J shed 2 bases, and the junction held 2 bases outside the gene matches. The CDR3 has 15 residues. CDR3 in amino acids: CASSQGQGAGNTIYF. The CDR3 DNA reads TGCGCCAGCAGCCAAGGCCAGGGGGCTGGAAACACCATATATTTT.

The chain joins TRBV3-1 (or the pseudogene TRBV3-2) to TRBJ2-5, with D possibly TRBD1 on 5 matching bases. Germline V gene data show CDR1 as LGHDT and CDR2 as YNNKEL (reference sequence). V was trimmed by 4 bases and J by 4 bases, leaving 7 bases between them. The CDR3 has 12 amino acids. The CDR3 loop is CASSRQGETQYF. CDR3 DNA sequence: TGTGCCAGCAGCCGTCAGGGAGAGACCCAGTACTTC.

The chain uses TRBV5-4 and TRBJ2-2; 9 positions agree with TRBD1. The CDR3 runs 18 residues. Germline V gene sequence: CDR1 SGHNT, CDR2 YYREEE (reference sequence). V was clipped by 1 base and J by 4 bases; unmatched bases: 11. The CDR3 DNA is TGTGCCAGCAGCTTGCCGGGACAGGGTACGTTGGGCACCGGGGAGCTGTTTTTT. Its translation is CASSLPGQGTLGTGELFF.

The chain uses TRBV7-9 and TRBJ2-7; tentative D call: TRBD1 (6 bases). The CDR3 contains 16 residues. V shed 1 base and J shed 7 bases, with 20 bases lying between them. Germline V gene data show CDR1 as SEHNR and CDR2 as FQNEAQ (reference sequence). In DNA form, the CDR3 reads TGTGCCAGCAGCTTAGAGACAGGAGTTATCCTACGGGAGCAGTACTTC. This sequence encodes CASSLETGVILREQYF.

This sequence joins TRBV3-1 (or the pseudogene TRBV3-2) and TRBJ1-6; 7 bases are a match to TRBD1. V shed 4 bases and J 9 bases; nucleotides not matched to a gene: 9. The CDR3 loop spans 15 amino acids. Germline values: CDR1 LGHDT, CDR2 YNNKEL (reference sequence). The DNA of the CDR3 is TGTGCCAGCAGCCGTAGCGGGACAGAGGGTTCACCCCTCCACTTT. Its protein product is CASSRSGTEGSPLHF.

The chain employs TRBV11-3 and TRBJ2-1; the match to TRBD2 covers 11 bases. V lost 1 base to trimming and J lost 6 bases; unmatched junction nucleotides: 2. This CDR3 is built from 15 residues. Germline lookup yields CDR1 SGHNT and CDR2 YENEEA. In nucleotides, the CDR3 is TGTGCCAGCAGCTTAGGGCTAGCGGGGGGCAATGAGCAGTTCTTC. Protein sequence: CASSLGLAGGNEQFF.

V gene TRBV2 combines with J gene TRBJ2-5, with TRBD2 as a possible D gene (6 bases). The CDR3 extends over 16 amino acids. Germline CDR1 is SNHLY and CDR2 is FYNNEI. The germline V and J ends were trimmed by 4 bases and 2 bases, with 17 bases remaining between them. The CDR3 DNA is TGTGCCAGCAGTGCTTGGGAGGTCATGTTACAAGAGACCCAGTACTTC. It yields the protein CASSAWEVMLQETQYF.

The rearrangement uses TRBV7-2 and TRBJ1-6; D is undetermined. V lost 3 bases, J lost 4 bases, and 16 bases lay in between. In germline, CDR1 is SGHTA, CDR2 FQGNSA. This CDR3 comprises 17 residues. The CDR3 coding sequence is TGTGCCAGCAGCTTTTTCTCAGTTACATTGTATAATTCACCCCTCCACTTT. Its translation is CASSFFSVTLYNSPLHF.

Only a few counts were recorded for this clone. The rearrangement uses TRBV19 and TRBJ2-1; 8 nucleotides agree with TRBD2. The CDR3 covers 16 residues. Germline CDR1 and CDR2: LNHDA and SQIVND (reference sequence). Trimming at V came to 7 bases and at J to 3 bases, leaving 11 bases not matched to a gene. This CDR3 reads CASTPVAGGSYNEQFF. The CDR3 DNA follows: TGTGCCAGTACCCCAGTGGCGGGGGGAAGCTACAATGAGCAGTTCTTC.

This clone was recorded once. The chain carries TRBV6-5 and TRBJ1-1, with a possible D match to TRBD1 (6 bases). The CDR3 totals 11 residues. Germline lookup yields CDR1 MNHEY and CDR2 SVGAGI. Trimming removed 10 bases from V and 4 bases from J, with 10 bases in between. The DNA of the CDR3 is TGTGCCATCAAAGGGGGCACTGAAGCTTTCTTT. Encoded protein: CAIKGGTEAFF.

In nucleotides, the CDR3 is TGTGCCAGCAGCTTGGGTTCGGTGAACACTGAAGCTTTCTTT. Encoded protein: CASSLGSVNTEAFF. The chain is built from TRBV5-4 and TRBJ1-1, with D uncertain. V was clipped by 0 bases and J by 0 bases, with 6 bases between them. Germline CDR1 SGHNT, CDR2 YYREEE (reference sequence). The CDR3 sequence is 14 residues long.

The V call is TRBV19, the J call TRBJ1-1; perhaps TRBD1 as D (5 bases). V was clipped by 7 bases and J by 4 bases, with 19 bases between them. The CDR3 length is 15 residues. Germline CDR1 and CDR2: LNHDA and SQIVND (reference sequence). The CDR3 coding sequence is TGTGCCAGTATAAGGGGAAGGGATAGGGGCACTGAAGCTTTCTTT. It yields the protein CASIRGRDRGTEAFF.